These 24 T cell receptor beta chains were sequenced from one sample in a study of T cells in Graves' hyperthyroidism and ophthalmopathy. Amplification of TCR beta CDR3 regions used RNA as the template. HTBI primers were employed in a first-round RT-PCR of the TCR CDR3. MiXCR, run by TCRdb on the multiplex PCR reads, gives a single entry per CDR3 protein. The sample carries about 160,000 distinct CDR3 sequences, roughly 10% recorded once. The sequencing input was blood. These receptors all stem from a woman aged 18-29 years with Graves' hyperthyroidism that later progressed to Graves' ophthalmopathy.

In this sample, this clonotype turned up many times. CDR3 amino acids: CASSEIPTDSYEQYF. The CDR3 DNA reads as TGTGCCAGCAGTGAAATACCGACGGACTCCTACGAGCAGTACTTC. This chain uses TRBV2 with TRBJ2-7; D gene ambiguous. Germline V gene lookup returns CDR1 SNHLY and CDR2 FYNNEI. The V gene lost 2 bases and the J gene lost 0 bases, with 11 bases spanning the gap. The CDR3 runs 15 residues.

This sequence joins TRBV5-1 and TRBJ2-3; D call uncertain. V lost 2 bases and J lost 0, with 10 bases in between. The CDR3 spans 15 residues. CDR1 and CDR2 (germline): SGHRS, YFSETQ. The CDR3 loop reads CASSFIPVSTDTQYF. In DNA form, the CDR3 reads TGCGCCAGCAGCTTTATACCCGTAAGCACAGATACGCAGTATTTT.

This clonotype has a count of ten or more. V and J are TRBV30 and TRBJ1-4; TRBD1 might be the D (5 bases). This CDR3 comprises 14 residues. Trimming took 0 bases from V and 8 from J, leaving 13 bases between them. CDR1 and CDR2 from the germline V gene are GTSNPN and SVGIG (reference sequence). CDR3 sequence: CAWSVGTSTEKLFF. CDR3 DNA: TGTGCCTGGAGTGTAGGGACCTCGACCGAAAAACTGTTTTTT.

This clonotype was seen at least ten times. V usage is TRBV29-1 and J usage is TRBJ1-4; 7 bases agree with TRBD1. In germline, CDR1 is SQVTM, CDR2 ANQGSEA. Trimming at V came to 1 base and at J to 7 bases, leaving 6 bases not matched to a gene. This CDR3 has 14 amino acids. The CDR3 nucleotides are TGCAGCGTTGAAGTGAGGGGGCTATTTGAAAAACTGTTTTTT. Translation gives CSVEVRGLFEKLFF.

A few counts support this clonotype. The gene calls are TRBV28 and TRBJ2-6; D gene ambiguous. This CDR3 is built from 14 residues. Germline values: CDR1 MDHEN, CDR2 SYDVKM. V gave up 7 bases and J gave up 13 bases, with 20 bases separating them. The CDR3, as DNA: TGTGCCAGCAAGGGAACTGCGCTTGATATGGTCCTGACTTTC. Protein product: CASKGTALDMVLTF.

The CDR3 reads CASSELSMVTPERDEQFF. The CDR3 DNA follows: TGTGCCAGCAGTGAACTCTCTATGGTCACCCCGGAGCGTGATGAGCAGTTCTTC. J is TRBJ2-1 and V is TRBV2; D gene ambiguous. This CDR3 spans 18 amino acids. In germline, CDR1 is SNHLY, CDR2 FYNNEI. Trimming stripped 2 bases from V and 8 bases from J, with 25 bases between. Drawing the rest from reference TRBV2 and TRBJ2-1, the complete variable domain is EPEVTQTPSHQVTQMGQEVILRCVPISNHLYFYWYRQILGQKVEFLVSFYNNEISEKSEIFDDQFSVERPDGSNFTLKIRSTKLEDSAMYFCASSELSMVTPERDEQFFGPGTRLTVL.

This clonotype showed up many times. The CDR3 sequence is CASSQTSLTETQYF. DNA for the CDR3: TGTGCCAGCAGTCAGACAAGCCTCACAGAGACCCAGTACTTC. V gene TRBV27 combines with J gene TRBJ2-5; D remains ambiguous. The CDR3 is 14 amino acids. Germline V CDR1 and CDR2: MNHEY, SMNVEV (reference sequence). The V gene lost 5 bases and the J gene lost 4 bases, with 14 bases spanning the gap.

This clonotype was found a few times. The V call is TRBV5-6, the J call TRBJ1-1, with TRBD1 identical over 8 bases. Germline V CDR1 and CDR2: SGHDT, YYEEEE. The CDR3 contains 16 residues. Trimming cost V 0 bases and J 6 bases; bases outside gene matches: 10. The CDR3, as DNA: TGTGCCAGCAGCTTGGGATGGGACAGGACGTTCCCTGAAGCTTTCTTT. The encoded protein is CASSLGWDRTFPEAFF.

This clonotype occurred many times. V and J are TRBV7-9 and TRBJ2-1; a possible D gene is TRBD2 (5 bases). V dropped 4 bases and J dropped 4 bases, with 17 bases sitting between them. This CDR3 is built from 16 residues. Germline V lookup: CDR1 SEHNR, CDR2 FQNEAQ (reference sequence). Written as DNA, the CDR3 is TGTGCCAGCAGCTCTAGCTTGTGGGCCTCTTACAATGAGCAGTTCTTC. Its protein product is CASSSSLWASYNEQFF.

This clonotype was seen at least ten times. The rearrangement uses TRBV6-1 and TRBJ1-3; D ambiguous. V was shortened by 5 bases and J by 0 bases, with 14 bases between the two germline ends. Per the germline V gene, CDR1 is MNHNS and CDR2 is SASEGT. The CDR3 totals 16 residues. CDR3 protein: CASSSTSDVSGNTIYF. Here the CDR3 DNA reads TGTGCCAGCAGTTCTACATCGGACGTCTCTGGAAACACCATATATTTT.

The table lists this clonotype with many counts. The chain recombines TRBV19 with TRBJ1-1; D gene uncertain. Trimming shortened V by 7 bases and J by 1 base, and 13 bases separated the two germline ends. CDR1 is LNHDA, CDR2 SQIVND, per germline (reference sequence). The CDR3 consists of 14 residues. In DNA, the CDR3 is TGTGCCAGTAATTTTGGACGGGGGAACACTGAAGCTTTCTTT. Protein: CASNFGRGNTEAFF.

The sample holds many counts of this clonotype. The rearrangement uses TRBV3-1 and TRBJ2-7, with TRBD1 matching over 9 bases. The junction had 13 bases not matched to a gene; V was cut back by 0 bases and J by 1 base. CDR3 length: 19 residues. The germline V gene encodes CDR1 LGHDT and CDR2 YNNKEL (reference sequence). Here the CDR3 reads CASSQDPGQGAWSSYEQYF. The CDR3, as DNA: TGTGCCAGCAGCCAAGATCCGGGACAGGGCGCATGGAGTTCCTACGAGCAGTACTTC.

This clonotype was seen ten or more times. The chain joins TRBV20-1 to TRBJ2-5; 9 positions match TRBD2. Trimming removed 0 bases from V and 6 bases from J; junction bases left unmatched: 5. The CDR3 consists of 14 residues. Germline loops: CDR1 DFQATT, CDR2 SNEGSKA (reference sequence). The CDR3 sequence is CSARDGSGSQTQYF. The CDR3 DNA is TGCAGTGCTAGAGATGGTAGCGGGAGTCAGACCCAGTACTTC.

This clonotype was found once. The rearrangement joins TRBV20-1 to TRBJ2-1; possibly TRBD2 for D (7 bases). The length of the CDR3 is 15 residues. The germline gives CDR1 DFQATT, CDR2 SNEGSKA (reference sequence). Trimming left V 1 base short and J 6 bases short, with 16 bases between. CDR3 region: CSARGAGEGVNEQFF. Here the CDR3 DNA reads TGCAGTGCTAGAGGGGCGGGAGAGGGGGTCAATGAGCAGTTCTTC.

The rearrangement links TRBV18 to TRBJ1-6; D perhaps matches TRBD1 (6 bases). Trimming removed 0 bases from V and 7 bases from J, with 10 bases in between. This CDR3 is 15 amino acids long. From germline, CDR1 is KGHSH and CDR2 LQKENI. Here the CDR3 reads CASSPPQGPNSPLHF. In nucleotides, the CDR3 is TGTGCCAGCTCACCACCACAGGGCCCAAATTCACCCCTCCACTTT.

At least ten counts were recorded for this clonotype. The chain is built from TRBV27 and TRBJ1-2; tentatively, D is TRBD1 (6 bases). CDR3 length equals 14 residues. Germline assignment: CDR1 MNHEY and CDR2 SMNVEV (reference sequence). Between the trimmed V and J ends, which lost 6 bases and 5 bases, there was a span of 16 bases. As DNA, the CDR3 is TGTGCCAGCAGCCGGGGGCCACCACCGTATGGCTACACCTTC. Translation gives CASSRGPPPYGYTF.

The V call is TRBV4-2, the J call TRBJ1-1; D gene uncertain. The CDR3 length is 15 residues. CDR1 LGHNA and CDR2 YNFKEQ come from the germline V gene. The V end lost 0 bases, the J end lost 1 base, and 9 bases lay between the germline ends. The CDR3, as DNA: TGTGCCAGCAGCCAAGACCCAGACCCGAACACTGAAGCTTTCTTT. It encodes CASSQDPDPNTEAFF.

This clonotype was counted many times. CDR3 in DNA: TGTGCCAGCAGCGTGTTAGCGGGGGGGAGCACAGATACGCAGTATTTT. This gives the protein CASSVLAGGSTDTQYF. The chain joins TRBV9 to TRBJ2-3, with 11 bases aligning to TRBD2. J lost 0 bases, V lost 2 bases, and 2 bases had no gene match. The CDR3 sequence is 16 residues long. The germline V gene has CDR1 SGDLS and CDR2 YYNGEE.

This clonotype was seen a few times. The chain links TRBV4-2 to TRBJ1-2; 9 bases align to TRBD1. Germline V gene sequence: CDR1 LGHNA, CDR2 YNFKEQ. The CDR3 contains 16 residues. J was trimmed by 2 bases and V by 0 bases; bases with no gene match: 4. The CDR3 loop reads CASSQDEGTGNYGYTF. CDR3 coding DNA: TGTGCCAGCAGCCAAGATGAAGGGACAGGGAACTATGGCTACACCTTC.

The chain's CDR3 is CASSTSGRPTDTQYF. For the CDR3, the DNA is TGTGCCAGTAGTACTAGCGGGAGGCCGACAGATACGCAGTATTTT. The V and J genes are TRBV19 and TRBJ2-3; 11 bases are shared with TRBD2. Germline V gene sequence: CDR1 LNHDA, CDR2 SQIVND (reference sequence). This CDR3 region has 15 residues. Trimming cost V 4 bases and J 3 bases; bases outside gene matches: 3.

The sample holds many counts of this clonotype. The chain combines TRBV24-1 with TRBJ2-1; 10 nucleotides match TRBD1. With V trimmed by 10 bases and J by 7 bases, 3 bases remained unmatched. Per the germline V gene, CDR1 is KGHDR and CDR2 is SFDVKD. The CDR3 runs 12 residues. The CDR3 spells CATLGQGNEQFF. The CDR3 DNA sequence: TGTGCCACACTGGGACAGGGGAATGAGCAGTTCTTC.

The CDR3 region is CASSPGGVETGPWDQPQHF. The CDR3 DNA reads as TGCGCCAGCAGTCCCGGAGGGGTAGAGACAGGCCCCTGGGATCAGCCCCAGCATTTT. This chain uses TRBV4-1 with TRBJ1-5, with D maybe TRBD1 (6 bases). Germline V CDR1 and CDR2: MGHRA, YSYEKL. This CDR3 comprises 19 residues. V was cut by 6 bases and J by 5 bases, with 29 bases left in between.

This clonotype was seen many times. The chain recombines TRBV28 with TRBJ1-3, with D hard to call. V was cut by 3 bases and J by 3 bases, with 9 bases left in between. The CDR3 covers 14 residues. Germline lookup yields CDR1 MDHEN and CDR2 SYDVKM. The CDR3 DNA reads TGTGCCAGCAGTTTCGGGGAGCTTGGAAACACCATATATTTT. Translation: CASSFGELGNTIYF.

This clonotype was observed a few times. The chain links TRBV27 to TRBJ2-7; TRBD1 agrees at 12 bases. This CDR3 comprises 20 residues. Trimming cost V 5 bases and J 5 bases; bases outside gene matches: 22. Germline loops: CDR1 MNHEY, CDR2 SMNVEV (reference sequence). CDR3 protein: CASSPMPGTGGVGPRDEQYF. DNA for the CDR3: TGTGCCAGCAGTCCAATGCCCGGGACAGGGGGCGTGGGGCCCCGGGACGAGCAGTACTTC.